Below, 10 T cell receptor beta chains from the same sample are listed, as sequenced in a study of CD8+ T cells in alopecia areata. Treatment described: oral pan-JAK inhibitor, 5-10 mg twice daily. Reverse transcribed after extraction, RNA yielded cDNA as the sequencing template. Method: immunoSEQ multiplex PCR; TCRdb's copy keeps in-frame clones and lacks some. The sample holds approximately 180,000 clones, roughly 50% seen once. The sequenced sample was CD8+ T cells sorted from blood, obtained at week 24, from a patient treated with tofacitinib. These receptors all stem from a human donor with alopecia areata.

This chain's CDR3 is CAWSGESGGYYEQYF. For the CDR3, the DNA is TGTGCCTGGAGTGGAGAAAGCGGGGGGTACTACGAGCAGTACTTC. This rearrangement joins TRBV30 to TRBJ2-7; the match to TRBD2 covers 9 bases. Germline lookup yields CDR1 GTSNPN and CDR2 SVGIG (reference sequence). J was trimmed by 3 bases and V by 1 base; bases with no gene match: 7. The CDR3 extends over 15 amino acids.

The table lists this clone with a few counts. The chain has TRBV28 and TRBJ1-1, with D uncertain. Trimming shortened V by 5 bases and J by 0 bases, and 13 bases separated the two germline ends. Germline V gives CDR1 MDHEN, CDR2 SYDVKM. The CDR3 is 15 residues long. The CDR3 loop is CASSTYHGVNTEAFF. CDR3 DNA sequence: TGTGCCAGCAGTACTTACCATGGGGTGAACACTGAAGCTTTCTTT.

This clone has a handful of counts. CDR3 sequence (DNA): TGTGCCTGGAGTTCACCGGGACAGGGGATTGAAAAACTGTTTTTT. Translation gives CAWSSPGQGIEKLFF. The chain is built from TRBV30 and TRBJ1-4; the match to TRBD1 covers 10 bases. After removal of 2 bases from V and 7 bases from J, the junction contained 7 bases not matched to a gene. The CDR3 extends over 15 amino acids. Germline V gives CDR1 GTSNPN, CDR2 SVGIG (reference sequence).

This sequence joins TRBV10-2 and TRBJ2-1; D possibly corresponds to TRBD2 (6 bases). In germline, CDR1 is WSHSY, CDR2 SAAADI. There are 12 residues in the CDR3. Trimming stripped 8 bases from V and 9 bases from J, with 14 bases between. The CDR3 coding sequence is TGCGCCAGCCGAATTGGGGGGAGTGAGCAGTTCTTC. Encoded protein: CASRIGGSEQFF.

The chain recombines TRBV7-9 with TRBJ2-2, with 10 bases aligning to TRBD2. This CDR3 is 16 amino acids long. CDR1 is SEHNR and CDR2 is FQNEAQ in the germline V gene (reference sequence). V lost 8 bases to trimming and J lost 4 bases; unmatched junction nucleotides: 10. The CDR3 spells CASQTGTSDSTGELFF. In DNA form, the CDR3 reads TGTGCCAGCCAAACCGGGACTAGCGATTCCACCGGGGAGCTGTTTTTT.

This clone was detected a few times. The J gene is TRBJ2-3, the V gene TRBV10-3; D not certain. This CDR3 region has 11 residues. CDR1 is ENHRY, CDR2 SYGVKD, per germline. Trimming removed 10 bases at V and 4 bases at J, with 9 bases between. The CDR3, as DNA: TGTGCCACCGACGACTCAGATACGCAGTATTTT. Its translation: CATDDSDTQYF.

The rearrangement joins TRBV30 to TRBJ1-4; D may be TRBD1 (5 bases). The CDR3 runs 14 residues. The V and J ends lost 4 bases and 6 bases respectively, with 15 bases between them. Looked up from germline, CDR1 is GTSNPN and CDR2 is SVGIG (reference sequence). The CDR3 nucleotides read TGTGCCTGGAAAGCAGGGTCGAGGGATGAAAAACTGTTTTTT. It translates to CAWKAGSRDEKLFF.

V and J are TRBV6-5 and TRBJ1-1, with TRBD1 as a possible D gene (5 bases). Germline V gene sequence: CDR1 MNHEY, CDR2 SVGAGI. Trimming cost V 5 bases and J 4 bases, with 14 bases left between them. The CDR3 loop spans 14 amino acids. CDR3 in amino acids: CASSPTVKLTEAFF. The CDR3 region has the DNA TGTGCCAGCAGTCCGACAGTCAAACTCACTGAAGCTTTCTTT.

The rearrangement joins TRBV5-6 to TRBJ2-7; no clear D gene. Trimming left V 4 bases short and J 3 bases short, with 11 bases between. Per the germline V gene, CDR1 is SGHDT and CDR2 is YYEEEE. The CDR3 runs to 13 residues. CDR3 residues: CASSIGMGYEQYF. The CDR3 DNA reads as TGTGCCAGCAGCATAGGCATGGGCTACGAGCAGTACTTC.

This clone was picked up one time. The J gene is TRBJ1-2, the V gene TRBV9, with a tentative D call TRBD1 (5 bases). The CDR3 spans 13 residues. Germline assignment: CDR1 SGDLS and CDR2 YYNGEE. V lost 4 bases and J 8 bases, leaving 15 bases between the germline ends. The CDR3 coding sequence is TGTGCCAGCAGCTCGGGACCGGCGAGCGGCTACACCTTC. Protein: CASSSGPASGYTF.